A selection of T cell receptor beta chains follows, all from one sample in a study of T-cell reconstitution after alpha-beta-depleted transplantation in children. MiXCR was run by TCRdb on the PCR reads, yielding one entry per CDR3 protein. Among hundreds of thousands of distinct CDR3 sequences listed, around 10% were seen once. The input for sequencing was PBMCs, taken before TCRalphabeta/CD19-depleted stem cell transplant. The receptors come from a boy in the first two years of life with acute myeloid leukemia, due to receive a stem cell transplant. CDR3s include the opening cysteine and the closing phenylalanine or tryptophan. The D gene is left open where the match is weak. The listing skips clone size in some rows; elsewhere it reads once, few, many or a size class.

d_call	v_call	j_call	clone_size	cdr3_nt	cdr3_aa
.	TRBV28	TRBJ2-5	many	TGTGCCAGCAGCTCCCGATGGGGAGAGACCCAGTACTTC	CASSSRWGETQYF
TRBD2	TRBV28	TRBJ2-1	many	TGTGCCAGCAGCTACCTTACTAGCGGGAGTTACAATGAGCAGTTCTTC	CASSYLTSGSYNEQFF
.	TRBV30	TRBJ1-2	.	TGTGCCTGGAGTGCACAGCGTAATCGAGGCTACACCTTC	CAWSAQRNRGYTF
TRBD2	TRBV29-1	TRBJ2-1	many	TGCAGCGTTGTTAATGCGGGGGGCTCCTACAATGAGCAGTTCTTC	CSVVNAGGSYNEQFF
.	TRBV7-9	TRBJ1-5	few	TGTGCCAGCAGCCCAGGAGGGCACAATCAGCCCCAGCATTTT	CASSPGGHNQPQHF
TRBD2	TRBV3-1	TRBJ2-4	many	TGTGCCAGCAGCCAAGATGTTCCGGGACTAGCGGGGGTACTAGCCAAAAACATTCAGTACTTC	CASSQDVPGLAGVLAKNIQYF
.	TRBV9	TRBJ2-2	many	TGTGCCAGCAGCCCACGATGGAGCGGCACCGGGGAGCTGTTTTTT	CASSPRWSGTGELFF
.	TRBV7-2	TRBJ2-7	many	TGTGCCAGCAGCTTAGGGGCAGGGGGGTACTACGAGCAGTACTTC	CASSLGAGGYYEQYF
.	TRBV15	TRBJ1-4	many	TGTGCCACCAGCAGATCGGGAGGTAATGAAAAACTGTTTTTT	CATSRSGGNEKLFF
TRBD1	TRBV12-5	TRBJ2-3	few	TGTGCTAGTGGTTTGGGTCTATCGACAGGGCCGACAGATACGCAGTATTTT	CASGLGLSTGPTDTQYF
TRBD2	TRBV10-3	TRBJ2-7	.	TGTGCCATCAGTGGCCCTGGGACTAGCGTGAGTTACGAGCAGTACTTC	CAISGPGTSVSYEQYF
.	TRBV30	TRBJ1-1	few	TGTGCCTGGAGTGCGGGAACCGGGCCCCAAGCTTTCTTT	CAWSAGTGPQAFF
.	TRBV5-1	TRBJ2-7	.	TGCGCCAGCAGCTTGGCCGGGGTGAGCGAGCAGTACTTC	CASSLAGVSEQYF
TRBD1	TRBV12-3/TRBV12-4	TRBJ2-7	many	TGTGCCAGCAGCACCGGGACAGGGGGCTCCTACGAGCAGTACTTC	CASSTGTGGSYEQYF
TRBD2	TRBV7-8	TRBJ2-5	few	TGTGCCAGCAGCTTTAGGCTGGGACTAGAGGCTAGAAAAGAGACCCAGTACTTC	CASSFRLGLEARKETQYF
.	TRBV6-5	TRBJ2-1	.	TGTGCCAGCAGTTACGCGTTCCTCGACAATGAGCAGTTCTTC	CASSYAFLDNEQFF
TRBD1	TRBV28	TRBJ2-2	many	TGTGCCAGCAGCCCCCCCTCGGGACAGGGGTATACCGGGGAGCTGTTTTTT	CASSPPSGQGYTGELFF
TRBD1	TRBV12-3/TRBV12-4	TRBJ2-2	many	TGTGCCAGCACACCCATGGACAGGGTGGCTCCCGGGGAGCTGTTTTTT	CASTPMDRVAPGELFF
TRBD1	TRBV29-1	TRBJ2-7	many	TGCAGCGTTGGGGACAGGGTAGGTTCCTACGAGCAGTACTTC	CSVGDRVGSYEQYF
.	TRBV15	TRBJ1-2	many	TGTGCCACCAGTGAGGGTCTAAACTATGGCTACACCTTC	CATSEGLNYGYTF
.	TRBV7-2	TRBJ2-1	.	TGTGCCAGCAGCTTAGCGCTGGTGGGAGAAGCAGGTCGAAATGAGCAGTTCTTC	CASSLALVGEAGRNEQFF
.	TRBV3-1	TRBJ2-7	many	TGTGCCAGCAGCCAAGGGGTGGGAAGCTCCTACGAGCAGTACTTC	CASSQGVGSSYEQYF
.	TRBV11-1	TRBJ2-7	many	TGTGCCAGCAGCTTGGTAGGGGGGATCTACGAGCAGTACTTC	CASSLVGGIYEQYF
TRBD2	TRBV7-2	TRBJ2-3	many	TGTGCCAGCAGCTTAGCTGGGGGGGGAATAGATACGCAGTATTTT	CASSLAGGGIDTQYF
.	TRBV11-2	TRBJ2-2	.	TGTGCCAGCAGCTTATATAAAGCGGGCTACACCGGGGAGCTGTTTTTT	CASSLYKAGYTGELFF
.	TRBV20-1	TRBJ1-3	.	TGCAGTGCTAGACACATAGCGTCAGGAAACACCATATATTTT	CSARHIASGNTIYF
.	TRBV3-1	TRBJ1-6	few	TGTGCCAGCGGACCGGGGGGAGGGATCGGCCACTTT	CASGPGGGIGHF
TRBD2	TRBV12-3/TRBV12-4	TRBJ2-1	many	TGTGCCAGCAGCAGGGGACTAGCGGGTATCTACAATGAGCAGTTCTTC	CASSRGLAGIYNEQFF
TRBD2	TRBV3-1	TRBJ2-7	many	TGTGCCAGCAGCCAAGTCGCTAGCGGGGGGCCGTCCTACGAGCAGTACTTC	CASSQVASGGPSYEQYF
.	TRBV7-9	TRBJ1-4	many	TGTGCCAGCAGCGAAAATCTCGAAAAACTGTTTTTT	CASSENLEKLFF
.	TRBV7-3	TRBJ2-1	many	TGTGCCAGCAGCTCTGATGAGCAGTTCTTC	CASSSDEQFF
.	TRBV4-2	TRBJ2-5	many	TGTGCCAGCAGCCAAGATCAGCGGGTTAGGGAGACCCAGTACTTC	CASSQDQRVRETQYF
TRBD2	TRBV28	TRBJ2-2	.	TGTGCCAGCAGTTCAAGCGGGGCGTACACCGGGGAGCTGTTTTTT	CASSSSGAYTGELFF
TRBD2	TRBV2	TRBJ2-1	many	TGTGCCAGCAGCGGGGAGGGGACTAGTTTCAATGAGCAGTTCTTC	CASSGEGTSFNEQFF
.	TRBV3-1	TRBJ2-1	many	TGTGCCAGCAGCCAAGAATACAATGAGCAGTTCTTC	CASSQEYNEQFF